The clone carrying this T cell receptor beta chain occurred a few times. As yet, its antigen is unknown. The sample comes from a study of early T cells in non-severe SARS-CoV-2 infection. V lost 5 bases and J 8 bases, leaving 10 bases between the germline ends. Germline V gene sequence: CDR1 SEHNR, CDR2 FQNEAQ (reference sequence). This CDR3 region has 12 residues. TCRdb called the 5' RACE reads again in MiXCR, with one record for every CDR3 protein. Of about 80,000 distinct CDR3 sequences in the sample, 13% to 15% were seen once. Study findings and constraints: Using VDJdb, the matching emphasized anti-spike CD8 responses while missing private and CD4 specificities.

The material sequenced was whole blood. The receptor comes from an adult who was a healthcare worker with PCR-confirmed SARS-CoV-2 infection or an uninfected control (not recorded which). The V call is TRBV7-9, the J call TRBJ2-1, with a weak D call TRBD2 (5 bases). The CDR3 sequence: CASSPTGYEQFF. The CDR3 nucleotides are TGTGCCAGCAGCCCAACGGGGTATGAGCAGTTCTTC.